This paragraph covers one T cell receptor (beta chain) sequence. Antigen specificity is unknown. The sample originates from a study of T cell repertoires in cytomegalovirus infection. TCRdb re-called the reads with MiXCR, one entry per CDR3 protein. Found here are 750,000 to 950,000 distinct CDR3 sequences, almost 30% of them singletons; the top ten hold over 10%. The clonotype comes from a human donor in good health (CMV status not recorded). Some clones in this sample may be carry-over from other donors' samples. This sample comprised cultured CD8+ T cells from PBMCs, obtained from culture after CMV antigen stimulation.

DNA for the CDR3: TGTGCCACCATTTCGGGTTTCACCGGGGAGCTGTTTTTT. This sequence encodes CATISGFTGELFF. V usage is TRBV24-1 and J usage is TRBJ2-2; D uncertain. The CDR3 totals 13 residues. Germline CDR1 KGHDR, CDR2 SFDVKD. V lost 8 bases and J 4 bases, leaving 10 bases between the germline ends.